The 18 T cell receptor beta chains below were found in one sample sequenced in a study of T cell responses to AZD1222 COVID-19 vaccine. Repertoires were generated with immunoSEQ multiplex PCR, while TCRdb's copy carries only in-frame clones and drops some. The sample carries 150,000 or so clones, 80% to 90% recorded once. The sample here was peripheral blood, taken 28 days after the second AZD1222 dose. Receptor source: an adult who received the AZD1222 COVID-19 vaccine.

This clone showed up just a few times. The chain joins TRBV4-3 to TRBJ2-2, with D perhaps TRBD2 (6 bases). V gave up 1 base and J gave up 5 bases, with 11 bases separating them. The germline V gene has CDR1 LGHNA and CDR2 YSLEER. The CDR3 covers 15 residues. The CDR3 loop is CASSQASAGTGELFF. The CDR3 nucleotides read TGCGCCAGCAGCCAAGCCTCAGCGGGTACCGGGGAGCTGTTTTTT.

This clone occurred once. The chain combines TRBV9 with TRBJ2-4; TRBD1 aligns across 8 bases. Per the germline V gene, CDR1 is SGDLS and CDR2 is YYNGEE. This CDR3 is built from 14 residues. The J segment lost 5 bases and the V segment lost 3 bases, leaving 4 bases of the junction unmatched. The CDR3: CASSGGTGQNIQYF. CDR3 coding DNA: TGTGCCAGCAGCGGAGGGACAGGTCAAAACATTCAGTACTTC.

The rearrangement links TRBV29-1 to TRBJ1-5; TRBD1 is a possible D gene (6 bases). The CDR3 length is 12 residues. Trimming removed 5 bases from V and 4 bases from J, with 9 bases in between. Germline V gene lookup returns CDR1 SQVTM and CDR2 ANQGSEA. CDR3: CSVSQGNQPQHF. In nucleotides, the CDR3 is TGCAGCGTTAGCCAGGGGAATCAGCCCCAGCATTTT.

This sequence joins TRBV9 and TRBJ2-5, with 7 bases fitting TRBD2. The CDR3 consists of 14 residues. V gave up 0 bases and J gave up 4 bases; unmatched junction bases: 3. Germline V gene data show CDR1 as SGDLS and CDR2 as YYNGEE. CDR3 region: CASSVVPSGETQYF. In nucleotides, the CDR3 is TGTGCCAGCAGCGTAGTACCTAGCGGAGAGACCCAGTACTTC.

The chain couples TRBV24-1 to TRBJ2-1; 11 nucleotides match TRBD2. The CDR3 spans 14 residues. V lost 4 bases and J lost 7; bases outside the gene matches: 2. The V gene's germline CDR1 is KGHDR and CDR2 SFDVKD. The CDR3 loop is CATSESSGRNEQFF. Here the CDR3 DNA reads TGTGCCACCAGTGAGTCTAGCGGGAGGAATGAGCAGTTCTTC.

This clone turned up a few times. This chain links TRBV9 with TRBJ1-4; D is ambiguous. From germline, CDR1 is SGDLS and CDR2 YYNGEE. The CDR3 covers 13 residues. The germline V and J ends were trimmed by 1 base and 8 bases, with 9 bases remaining between them. The CDR3 DNA reads as TGTGCCAGCAGCGTACTACCGGGCGAAAAACTGTTTTTT. Encoded protein: CASSVLPGEKLFF.

V and J are TRBV5-4 and TRBJ1-2; D unclear. V was pared by 0 bases and J by 7 bases, with 16 bases between. In germline, CDR1 is SGHNT, CDR2 YYREEE (reference sequence). CDR3 size: 15 residues. DNA of the CDR3: TGTGCCAGCAGCTTGGTTCAGGCTTCTATTCTTGGCTACACCTTC. This codes for CASSLVQASILGYTF.

The chain has TRBV3-1 (or the pseudogene TRBV3-2) and TRBJ2-7, with D tentatively TRBD1 (6 bases). Germline CDR1 reads LGHDT; CDR2 reads YNNKEL (reference sequence). CDR3 length: 11 residues. Trimming pared 5 bases from V and 7 bases from J, leaving 9 bases between. The CDR3: CASSRGQEQYF. CDR3 bases: TGTGCCAGCAGCAGAGGACAGGAGCAGTACTTC.

The V and J genes are TRBV9 and TRBJ2-5; 13 bases agree with TRBD2. Germline-derived CDR1 and CDR2 are SGDLS and YYNGEE. Trimming took 4 bases from V and 7 from J; bases not matched to a gene: 10. The CDR3 covers 16 residues. Here the CDR3 DNA reads TGTGCCAGCAGCTACCGGACTAGCGGGGGTCTTACGACCCAGTACTTC. Amino acid sequence: CASSYRTSGGLTTQYF.

This sequence joins TRBV7-8 and TRBJ2-1; the D is unclear. CDR1 is SGHVS, CDR2 FQNEAQ, per germline. V was trimmed by 1 base and J by 8 bases, leaving 9 bases between them. The CDR3 contains 13 residues. CDR3 DNA sequence: TGTGCCAGCAGCTTAGACAGATGGGATGAGCAGTTCTTC. Translating it yields CASSLDRWDEQFF.

J is TRBJ1-3 and V is TRBV6-6; D perhaps matches TRBD1 (5 bases). Trimming took 6 bases from V and 4 from J, leaving 13 bases between them. Germline V gene data show CDR1 as MNHNY and CDR2 as SVGAGI (reference sequence). The CDR3 loop spans 14 amino acids. The CDR3 region is CASRRARAGNTIYF. CDR3 in DNA: TGTGCCAGCAGAAGGGCCAGGGCCGGAAACACCATATATTTT.

This rearrangement joins TRBV7-8 to TRBJ1-2, with D possibly TRBD1 on 6 matching bases. The germline CDR1 and CDR2 sequences are SGHVS and FQNEAQ. The V end was cut by 5 bases, the J end by 2 bases, with 21 bases between. The CDR3 totals 17 residues. The chain's CDR3 is CASSPSFPQGSNYGYTF. The CDR3 DNA follows: TGTGCCAGCAGCCCTTCATTCCCCCAGGGGTCCAACTATGGCTACACCTTC.

V is TRBV5-6 and J is TRBJ2-2, with D uncertain. The germline gives CDR1 SGHDT, CDR2 YYEEEE. The ends were cut back, 1 base at V and 8 bases at J, with 12 bases in the middle. The CDR3 contains 14 residues. This chain's CDR3 is CASSLLRVSGELFF. CDR3 DNA sequence: TGTGCCAGCAGCTTGCTTAGGGTTTCTGGGGAGCTGTTTTTT.

The J gene is TRBJ2-3, the V gene TRBV19; 11 nucleotides agree with TRBD2. The CDR3 has 18 amino acids. J lost 5 bases, V lost 3 bases, and 13 bases had no gene match. Looked up from germline, CDR1 is LNHDA and CDR2 is SQIVND (reference sequence). DNA for the CDR3: TGTGCCAGTAGTATTGAGGCAATAGCGGGAGGGCCGAGAGATACGCAGTATTTT. Its translation: CASSIEAIAGGPRDTQYF.

This sequence joins TRBV7-3 and TRBJ1-3; D is unresolved. This CDR3 is built from 12 residues. Trimming shortened V by 3 bases and J by 3 bases, and 3 bases separated the two germline ends. Germline V gene data show CDR1 as SGHTA and CDR2 as FQGTGA. CDR3 sequence: CASSFDGNTIYF. As DNA, the CDR3 is TGTGCCAGCAGCTTTGATGGAAACACCATATATTTT.

This chain joins TRBV5-1 and TRBJ1-1; D uncertain. Germline lookup yields CDR1 SGHRS and CDR2 YFSETQ. The CDR3 is made up of 14 amino acids. Trimming stripped 4 bases from V and 1 base from J, with 11 bases between. The CDR3 is CASSPVSGNTEAFF. The CDR3 coding sequence is TGCGCCAGCAGCCCAGTAAGCGGGAACACTGAAGCTTTCTTT.

V is TRBV4-3 and J is TRBJ2-3, with D perhaps TRBD1 (5 bases). CDR1 and CDR2 (germline): LGHNA, YSLEER. The CDR3 extends over 16 amino acids. The V gene lost 0 bases and the J gene lost 0 bases, with 10 bases spanning the gap. The CDR3: CASSQDDRQSTDTQYF. The CDR3 region has the DNA TGCGCCAGCAGCCAAGATGACAGACAGAGCACAGATACGCAGTATTTT.

The chain is built from TRBV6-5 and TRBJ2-5; 8 nucleotides line up with TRBD2. The CDR3 extends over 15 amino acids. With 2 bases clipped from V and 4 bases from J, the junction kept 6 bases outside the gene matches. Germline CDR1 and CDR2: MNHEY and SVGAGI. CDR3 protein: CASSYRGAGGETQYF. The DNA of the CDR3 is TGTGCCAGCAGTTACCGGGGGGCGGGAGGAGAGACCCAGTACTTC.